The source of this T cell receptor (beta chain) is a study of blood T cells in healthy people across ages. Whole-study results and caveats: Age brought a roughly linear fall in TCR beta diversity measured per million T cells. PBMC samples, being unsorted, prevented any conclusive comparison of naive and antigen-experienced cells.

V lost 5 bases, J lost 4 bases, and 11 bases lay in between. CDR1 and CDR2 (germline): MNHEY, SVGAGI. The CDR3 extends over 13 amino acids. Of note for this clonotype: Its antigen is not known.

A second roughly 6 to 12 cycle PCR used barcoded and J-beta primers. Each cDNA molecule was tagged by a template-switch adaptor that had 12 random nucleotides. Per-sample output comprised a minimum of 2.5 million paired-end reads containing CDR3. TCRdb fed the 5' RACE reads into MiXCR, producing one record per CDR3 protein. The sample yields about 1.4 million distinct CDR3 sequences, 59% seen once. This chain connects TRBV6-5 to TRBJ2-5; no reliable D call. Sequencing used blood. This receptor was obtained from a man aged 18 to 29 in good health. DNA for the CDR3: TGTGCCAGCAGTGACGGTCCGGGAGAGACCCAGTACTTC. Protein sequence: CASSDGPGETQYF.